This T cell receptor (beta chain) was captured in a study of shared clonotypes between healthy human individuals. To note about this clone: The antigen is not known. The sample carries other DNA sequences with the same CDR3.

Profiling relied on immunoSEQ multiplex PCR, and the TCRdb table lists in-frame clones only, not all of them. The sample has roughly 1,000,000 clones, around 78% seen once; the top ten hold approximately 0.5%. Findings and limits, study-wide: The represented genetic and exposure-history diversity was limited by the small number of donors.

The sequencing sample was made of memory CD4+ T cells from PBMCs. Noted subset: CD45RA-negative fraction. The sequence was obtained from a man between 18 and 35 years old in good health. Some clones in this sample may be carry-over from other donors' samples.

The DNA for the CDR3 is TGCGCCAGCAGCTTGGCAGGGGGAGAGACCCAGTACTTC. Encoded protein: CASSLAGGETQYF. The chain has TRBV5-1 and TRBJ2-5; 7 bases match TRBD1. With 0 bases clipped from V and 4 bases from J, the junction kept 0 bases outside the gene matches. Germline CDR1 reads SGHRS; CDR2 reads YFSETQ. The length of the CDR3 is 13 residues.